This T cell receptor (beta chain) was sequenced during a study of blood T cells in healthy people across ages. The CDR3 extends over 12 amino acids. CDR1 and CDR2 from the germline V gene are DFQATT and SNEGSKA (reference sequence). With 5 bases removed from V and 7 bases from J, the gap between germline ends came to 12 bases. A second PCR, run for about 6 to 12 cycles, used a sample-barcoded 5' primer plus a J-beta primer mix. TCRdb analysed the 5' RACE reads with MiXCR anew, one entry per CDR3 protein. The table includes more than 650,000 distinct CDR3 sequences, around a fifth detected once. Sequenced sample: blood. The rearrangement joins TRBV20-1 to TRBJ1-5; D is ambiguous. The sequence came from a man in his 70s in good health. CDR3 coding DNA: TGCAGTGCTTCAGAGGTTAGCCAGCCCCAGCATTTT. Protein product: CSASEVSQPQHF.